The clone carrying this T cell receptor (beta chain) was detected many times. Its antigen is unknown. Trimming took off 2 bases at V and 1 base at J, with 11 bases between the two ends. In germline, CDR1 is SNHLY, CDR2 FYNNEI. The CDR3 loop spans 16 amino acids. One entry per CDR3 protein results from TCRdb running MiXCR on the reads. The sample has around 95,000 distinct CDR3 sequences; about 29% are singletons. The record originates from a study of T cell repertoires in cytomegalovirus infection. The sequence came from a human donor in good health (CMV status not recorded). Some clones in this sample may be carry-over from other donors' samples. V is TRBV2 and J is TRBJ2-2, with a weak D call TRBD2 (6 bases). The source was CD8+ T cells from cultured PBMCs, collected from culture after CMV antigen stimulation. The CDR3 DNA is TGTGCCAGCAGTGAAAGGGCGGGGATGAACACCGGGGAGCTGTTTTTT. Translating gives CASSERAGMNTGELFF.